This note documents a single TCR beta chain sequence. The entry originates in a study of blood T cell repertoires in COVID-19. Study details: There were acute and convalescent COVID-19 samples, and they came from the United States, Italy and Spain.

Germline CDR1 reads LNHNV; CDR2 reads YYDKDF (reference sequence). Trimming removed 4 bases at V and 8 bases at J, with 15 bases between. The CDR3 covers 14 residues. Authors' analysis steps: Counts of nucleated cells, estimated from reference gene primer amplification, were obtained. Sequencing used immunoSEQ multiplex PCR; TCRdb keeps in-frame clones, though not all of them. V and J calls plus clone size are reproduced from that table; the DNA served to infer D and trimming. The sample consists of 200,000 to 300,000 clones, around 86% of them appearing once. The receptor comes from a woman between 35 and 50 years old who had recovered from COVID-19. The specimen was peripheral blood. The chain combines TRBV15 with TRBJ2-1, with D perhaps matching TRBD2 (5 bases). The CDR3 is CATSTTLAMDEQFF. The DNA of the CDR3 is TGTGCCACCAGCACGACTCTAGCAATGGATGAGCAGTTCTTC.